The 2 T cell receptor beta chains in this list originate from one sample, sequenced in a study of cytomegalovirus exposure and HLA in healthy donors. 60 Vbeta and 13 Jbeta primers were used in PCR. Profiling relied on immunoSEQ multiplex PCR, and the TCRdb table lists in-frame clones only, not all of them. The sample table includes about 170,000 clones. The sample consisted of PBMCs. These receptors were obtained from a woman aged 18-35 years in good health and CMV-seropositive.

The chain carries TRBV2 and TRBJ1-2, with D maybe TRBD1 (5 bases). This CDR3 region has 13 residues. The germline CDR1 and CDR2 sequences are SNHLY and FYNNEI. Trimming pared 7 bases from V and 4 bases from J, leaving 13 bases between. The CDR3: CASTVGGTYGYTF. The CDR3 DNA reads TGTGCCAGCACCGTCGGGGGGACCTATGGCTACACCTTC.

V gene TRBV2 combines with J gene TRBJ2-7; the match to TRBD2 covers 8 bases. Trimming cost V 6 bases and J 3 bases; bases outside gene matches: 7. CDR1 and CDR2 from the germline V gene are SNHLY and FYNNEI. This CDR3 spans 14 amino acids. CDR3 sequence (DNA): TGTGCCAGCAGGGAGCTCGCGGGGGGCTACGAGCAGTACTTC. As protein: CASRELAGGYEQYF.